These T cell receptor beta chains were read from a single sample in a study of blood T cell repertoires in COVID-19. TCRdb's table, derived via immunoSEQ multiplex PCR, lists solely in-frame clones and lacks some. The sample includes hundreds of thousands of clones, 75% to 85% seen only once; the top ten take 4.5% to 5.5%. Sequencing input: peripheral blood. All receptors come from a man aged 45-60 years with active or convalescent COVID-19. CDR3s include the opening cysteine and the closing phenylalanine or tryptophan. The order of the fields is V gene, clone size, J gene, D gene, CDR3 DNA, CDR3 protein. D genes are given only for firm matches. Where a row states a size, it is once, few, many or the class of an expanded clone; other rows omit it.

>TRBV23-1|.|TRBJ1-2|.
TGCGCCAGCAGTCAATCGCCGGACTATGGCTACACCTTC
CASSQSPDYGYTF
>TRBV11-2|.|TRBJ1-2|TRBD1
TGTGCCAGCAGCTTGGGAACAGGGGGCACGGACTACACCTTC
CASSLGTGGTDYTF
>TRBV5-6|once|TRBJ1-3|.
TGTGCCAGCAGCCCCCTTGATTGGGAGAGCTCTGGAAACACCATATATTTT
CASSPLDWESSGNTIYF
>TRBV14|.|TRBJ2-1|.
TGTGCCAGCAGCCTAATCGACCGGGATGAGCAGTTCTTC
CASSLIDRDEQFF
>TRBV19|.|TRBJ1-5|.
TGTGCCAGTAGTTCTTGGGACAACAATCAGCCCCAGCATTTT
CASSSWDNNQPQHF
>TRBV11-2|.|TRBJ2-7|.
TGTGCCAGCACCCTCGGACAGTCCGGAACCGTAATTACCTACGAGCAGTACTTC
CASTLGQSGTVITYEQYF
>TRBV6-2/TRBV6-3|.|TRBJ1-1|.
TGTGCCAGCAGTGACCGACAGTTGCCGTCCACTGAAGCTTTCTTT
CASSDRQLPSTEAFF
>TRBV7-3|.|TRBJ2-1|TRBD2
TGTGCCAGCAGCCCTAACGGGGGAGGGTGGGACTACAATGAGCAGTTCTTC
CASSPNGGGWDYNEQFF
>TRBV6-5|.|TRBJ2-5|TRBD1
TGTGCCAGCAGAGGGGGCAGGGCCCAAGAGACCCAGTACTTC
CASRGGRAQETQYF
>TRBV3-1/TRBV3-2|.|TRBJ2-1|.
TGTGCCAGCAGCCCAGACAGCTACAATGAGCAGTTCTTC
CASSPDSYNEQFF
>TRBV10-2|.|TRBJ1-1|.
TGCGCCAGCAGGGACCTAGGGGGGGCTATGAACACTGAAGCTTTCTTT
CASRDLGGAMNTEAFF
>TRBV5-1|.|TRBJ2-3|.
TGCGCCAGCAGCTTGGGCAGGGCGAACACAGATACGCAGTATTTT
CASSLGRANTDTQYF
>TRBV9|.|TRBJ2-7|.
TGTGCCAGCAGCAGACAGGGAGCGGGCGAGCAGTACTTC
CASSRQGAGEQYF
>TRBV30|.|TRBJ1-1|TRBD1
TGTGCCTGGAGTGTAATAGGGGGCGCGGATACTGAAGCTTTCTTT
CAWSVIGGADTEAFF